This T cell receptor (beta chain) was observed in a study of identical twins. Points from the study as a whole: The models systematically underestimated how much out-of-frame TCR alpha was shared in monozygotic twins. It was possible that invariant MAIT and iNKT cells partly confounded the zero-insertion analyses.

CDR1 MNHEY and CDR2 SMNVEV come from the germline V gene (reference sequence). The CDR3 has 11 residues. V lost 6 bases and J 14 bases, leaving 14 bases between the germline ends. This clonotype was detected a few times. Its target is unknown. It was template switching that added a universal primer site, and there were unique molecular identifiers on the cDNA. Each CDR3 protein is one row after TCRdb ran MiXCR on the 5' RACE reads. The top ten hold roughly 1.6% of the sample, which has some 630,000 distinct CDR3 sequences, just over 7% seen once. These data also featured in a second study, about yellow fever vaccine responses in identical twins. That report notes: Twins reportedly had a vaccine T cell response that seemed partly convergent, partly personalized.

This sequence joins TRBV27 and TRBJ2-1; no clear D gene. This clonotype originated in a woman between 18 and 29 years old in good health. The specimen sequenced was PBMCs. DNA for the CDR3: TGTGCCAGCAGAATGAGCCTGGCCGAGTTCTTC. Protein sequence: CASRMSLAEFF.